A single sample gave rise to the 11 T cell receptor beta chains below, sequenced in a study of tumor and adjacent non-tumor tissue in lung cancer. No cell sorting was done before RNA was extracted from the tissue. Three rounds of nested PCR, following a modified ARM-PCR protocol, produced the TCRbeta library. TCRdb fed the multiplex PCR reads into MiXCR, producing one record per CDR3 protein. Among more than 120,000 distinct CDR3 sequences, around 66% were seen once, and the ten largest hold over 15%. Sequenced sample: lung tumor tissue. All receptors derive from a man in his sixties with small cell lung cancer.

This clonotype was counted ten times or more. V and J are TRBV10-2 and TRBJ1-5; tentative D call: TRBD1 (5 bases). This CDR3 is 13 amino acids long. The V end lost 5 bases, the J end lost 7 bases, and 12 bases lay between the germline ends. Germline V CDR1 and CDR2: WSHSY, SAAADI. CDR3 sequence reads: CASSYQGNQPQHF. As DNA, the CDR3 is TGCGCCAGCAGTTACCAGGGTAACCAGCCCCAGCATTTT.

This clonotype was seen a single time. A read error may produce the germline difference seen at one junction end. This rearrangement joins TRBV11-2 to TRBJ2-7, with D perhaps matching TRBD2 (5 bases). Germline values: CDR1 SGHAT, CDR2 FQNNGV. The CDR3 loop spans 17 amino acids. The CDR3 DNA is TGTGCCAGCAGCTTAGGAGGGCGGGTAGTGTCGGCAACCGAGCATTACTTC. Translated: CASSLGGRVVSATEHYF.

Of note for this clonotype: A much larger clone differs from this one at a single base, so this may be a read error. The chain joins TRBV29-1 to TRBJ2-7; D may be TRBD1 (5 bases). With 6 bases removed from V and 3 bases from J, the gap between germline ends came to 9 bases. This CDR3 is 11 amino acids long. Germline V gene sequence: CDR1 SQVTM, CDR2 ANQGSEA. The CDR3 reads CSVGHGYEQYF. CDR3 DNA sequence: TGCAGCGTAGGACACGGCTACGAGCAGTACTTC.

Points on this clonotype: A read error may account for a junction end that differs from germline. The chain employs TRBV20-1 and TRBJ2-1, with unresolved D. Germline values: CDR1 DFQATT, CDR2 SNEGSKA (reference sequence). The length of the CDR3 is 17 residues. The CDR3 bases are TGCAATGCTAGAGATCAGCAACGGATGAGCTCCTACAATGAGCAGTTCTTC. Translation: CNARDQQRMSSYNEQFF.

Concerning this clonotype: The germline gene is not matched at one end of the junction; a read error may be the cause. V is TRBV10-3 and J is TRBJ1-5; TRBD1 might be the D (6 bases). CDR3 size: 15 residues. CDR1 ENHRY and CDR2 SYGVKD come from the germline V gene. The CDR3 is CAISEGQNSNQPQHF. The CDR3, as DNA: TGTGCCATCAGCGAGGGACAAAATAGCAATCAGCCACAGCATTTT.

Turning to this clonotype: The junction departs from the called germline gene at one end, perhaps through a read error. This rearrangement joins TRBV20-1 to TRBJ2-1, with D perhaps given as TRBD1 or TRBD2 (6 bases each). The CDR3 runs to 16 residues. CDR1 is DFQATT, CDR2 SNEGSKA, per germline (reference sequence). In nucleotides, the CDR3 is TGCAGTACTACCCTGAGGGGGGCCAGCTCCTACAATGAGCAATTCTTC. Protein product: CSTTLRGASSYNEQFF.

This clonotype was recorded once. This chain links TRBV6-5 with TRBJ2-3; no clear D gene. Trimming stripped 2 bases from V and 0 bases from J, with 6 bases between. In germline, CDR1 is MNHEY, CDR2 SVGAGI. The CDR3 is 14 residues long. For the CDR3, the DNA is TGTGCCAGCAGTTACCGGAGTAGCACAGATACGCAGTATTTT. It is translated as CASSYRSSTDTQYF.

This clonotype was found many times. The V call is TRBV29-1, the J call TRBJ2-5, with D possibly matching TRBD1 (6 bases). In germline, CDR1 is SQVTM, CDR2 ANQGSEA. V was shortened by 3 bases and J by 5 bases, with 16 bases between the two germline ends. The CDR3 totals 14 residues. CDR3 sequence: CSVDLSGVGETQYF. CDR3 nucleotides: TGCAGCGTTGATTTGTCAGGGGTGGGGGAGACCCAGTACTTC.

To note about this clonotype: This clone may be a read error of a much larger clone one base away. The chain is built from TRBV5-4 and TRBJ2-3; TRBD2 matches at 8 bases. V was pared by 4 bases and J by 2 bases, with 3 bases of the junction left unmatched. Germline V gene lookup returns CDR1 SGHNT and CDR2 YYREEE (reference sequence). The CDR3 is 14 residues long. The chain's CDR3 is CASSDSGNTDTQYF. CDR3 sequence (DNA): TGTGCCAGCAGCGATAGCGGGAACACAGATACGCAGTATTTT.

In its sample, this clonotype ranks as medium-sized. This sequence joins TRBV11-1 and TRBJ2-7; 8 bases are a match to TRBD2. Trimming cost V 2 bases and J 2 bases; bases outside gene matches: 2. CDR3 length equals 14 residues. Germline V lookup: CDR1 SGHAT, CDR2 FQDESV (reference sequence). The DNA of the CDR3 is TGTGCCAGCAGCTTAACGCGGGGGGCCTACGAGCAGTACTTC. Its translation is CASSLTRGAYEQYF. The full variable domain, with the rest looked up from reference TRBV11-1 and TRBJ2-7, is EAEVAQSPRYKITEKSQAVAFWCDPISGHATLYWYRQILGQGPELLVQFQDESVVDDSQLPKDRFSAERLKGVDSTLKIQPAELGDSAMYLCASSLTRGAYEQYFGPGTRLTVT.

This clonotype has ten or more counts. The chain has TRBV11-1 and TRBJ2-7; maybe TRBD2 (6 bases). Germline lookup yields CDR1 SGHAT and CDR2 FQDESV (reference sequence). The V gene lost 2 bases and the J gene lost 0 bases, with 8 bases spanning the gap. The CDR3 is 14 residues long. The CDR3: CASSLWDFSYEQYF. Written as DNA, the CDR3 is TGTGCCAGCAGCTTATGGGACTTCTCCTACGAGCAGTACTTC.